The T cell receptor (beta chain) under discussion was sequenced for a study of T cell responses to AZD1222 COVID-19 vaccine. Whole-study findings and limits: Seropositivity was recorded at baseline in only 6 or 7 AZD1222 recipients. Mapped onto spike, vaccine-associated CD4 TCRs spanned it and were dominant at 160-218 and 743-854. Donors, mostly white British, included more females; clonal diversity was possibly underestimated. Nearly half of the spike-specific TCRs reportedly recognize variant regions that carry no mutations.

The CDR3 length is 15 residues. With 0 bases clipped from V and 8 bases from J, the junction kept 6 bases outside the gene matches. Germline values: CDR1 SGHRS, CDR2 YFSETQ. As to this clone: Its antigen is still unknown.

Assay: immunoSEQ multiplex PCR; the TCRdb copy retains only in-frame clones and omits some. The sample consists of approximately 190,000 clones, about 92% of them appearing once. The TCR comes from an adult in good health. The specimen comprised peripheral blood, sampled on day 0 of AZD1222 vaccination. V gene TRBV5-1 combines with J gene TRBJ2-1; 9 bases align to TRBD2. The CDR3 DNA is TGCGCCAGCAGCTTGGAGGCTAGCGGGGTTTATGAGCAGTTCTTC. It translates to CASSLEASGVYEQFF.